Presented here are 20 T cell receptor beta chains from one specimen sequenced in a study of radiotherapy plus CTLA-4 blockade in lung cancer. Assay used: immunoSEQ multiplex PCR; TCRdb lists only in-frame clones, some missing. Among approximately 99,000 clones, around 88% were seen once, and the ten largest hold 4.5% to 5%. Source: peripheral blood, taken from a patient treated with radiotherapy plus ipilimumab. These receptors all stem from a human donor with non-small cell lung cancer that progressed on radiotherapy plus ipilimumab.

CDR3 region: CASSSWGPMVGTEAFF. CDR3 bases: TGTGCCAGCAGTTCGTGGGGACCGATGGTGGGCACTGAAGCTTTCTTT. V and J are TRBV6-5 and TRBJ1-1; D may be TRBD1 (5 bases). CDR3 length: 16 amino acids. CDR1 and CDR2 from the germline V gene are MNHEY and SVGAGI. V was clipped by 4 bases and J by 4 bases, with 19 bases between them.

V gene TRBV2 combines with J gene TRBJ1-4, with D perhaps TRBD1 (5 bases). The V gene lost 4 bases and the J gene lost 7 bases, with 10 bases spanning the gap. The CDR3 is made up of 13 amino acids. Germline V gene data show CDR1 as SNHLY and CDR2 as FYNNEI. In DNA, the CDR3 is TGTGCCAGCAGTGCAGGGACTCGTGAAAAACTGTTTTTT. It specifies CASSAGTREKLFF.

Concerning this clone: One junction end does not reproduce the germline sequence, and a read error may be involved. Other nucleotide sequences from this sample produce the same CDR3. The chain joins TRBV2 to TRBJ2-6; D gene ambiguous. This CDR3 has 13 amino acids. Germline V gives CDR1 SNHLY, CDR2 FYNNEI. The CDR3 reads CASNGVGANVLTF. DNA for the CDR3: TGCGCCAGCAACGGAGTTGGGGCCAACGTCCTGACTTTC.

CDR3 bases: TGTGCCAGCAGCTTAGGAGGCGGCAGGGACGTAGGCCTAGCCCTTAATGAGCAGTTCTTC. It translates to CASSLGGGRDVGLALNEQFF. This chain uses TRBV7-8 with TRBJ2-1, with D possibly being TRBD1 or TRBD2 (5 bases each). This CDR3 region has 20 residues. Germline V gene data show CDR1 as SGHVS and CDR2 as FQNEAQ. Trimming shortened V by 1 base and J by 7 bases, and 29 bases separated the two germline ends. The full variable domain, in which reference TRBV7-8 and TRBJ2-1 provide the parts outside the CDR3, is GAGVSQSPRYKVAKRGQDVALRCDPISGHVSLFWYQQALGQGPEFLTYFQNEAQLDKSGLPSDRFFAERPEGSVSTLKIQRTQQEDSAVYLCASSLGGGRDVGLALNEQFFGPGTRLTVL.

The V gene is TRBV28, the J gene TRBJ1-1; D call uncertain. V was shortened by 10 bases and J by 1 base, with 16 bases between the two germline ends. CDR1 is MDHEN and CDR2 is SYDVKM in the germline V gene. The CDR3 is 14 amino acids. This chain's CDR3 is CATVETWQNTEAFF. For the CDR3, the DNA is TGTGCCACAGTAGAAACCTGGCAGAACACTGAAGCTTTCTTT. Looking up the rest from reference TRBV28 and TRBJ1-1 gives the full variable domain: DVKVTQSSRYLVKRTGEKVFLECVQDMDHENMFWYRQDPGLGLRLIYFSYDVKMKEKGDIPEGYSVSREKKERFSLILESASTNQTSMYLCATVETWQNTEAFFGQGTRLTVV.

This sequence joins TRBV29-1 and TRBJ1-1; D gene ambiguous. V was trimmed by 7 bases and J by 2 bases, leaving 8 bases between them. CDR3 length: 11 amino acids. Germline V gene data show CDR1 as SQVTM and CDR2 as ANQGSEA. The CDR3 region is CSGWVNTEAFF. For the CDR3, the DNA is TGCAGCGGGTGGGTCAACACTGAAGCTTTCTTT. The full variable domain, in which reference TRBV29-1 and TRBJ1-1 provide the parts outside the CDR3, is SAVISQKPSRDICQRGTSLTIQCQVDSQVTMMFWYRQQPGQSLTLIATANQGSEATYESGFVIDKFPISRPNLTFSTLTVSNMSPEDSSIYLCSGWVNTEAFFGQGTRLTVV.

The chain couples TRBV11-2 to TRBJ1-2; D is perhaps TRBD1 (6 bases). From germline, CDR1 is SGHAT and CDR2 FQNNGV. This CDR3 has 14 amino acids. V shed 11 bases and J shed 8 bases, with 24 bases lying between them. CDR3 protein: CAVPDGDNNNGYTF. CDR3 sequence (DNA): TGTGCCGTCCCAGACGGGGACAATAATAACGGCTACACCTTC.

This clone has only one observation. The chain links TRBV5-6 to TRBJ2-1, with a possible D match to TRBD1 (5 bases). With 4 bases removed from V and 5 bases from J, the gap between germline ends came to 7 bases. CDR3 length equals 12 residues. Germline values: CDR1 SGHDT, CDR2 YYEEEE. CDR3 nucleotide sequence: TGTGCCAGCAGCCCACAGGACAATGAGCAGTTCTTC. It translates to CASSPQDNEQFF. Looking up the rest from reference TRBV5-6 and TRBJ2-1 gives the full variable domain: DAGVTQSPTHLIKTRGQQVTLRCSPKSGHDTVSWYQQALGQGPQFIFQYYEEEERQRGNFPDRFSGHQFPNYSSELNVNALLLGDSALYLCASSPQDNEQFFGPGTRLTVL.

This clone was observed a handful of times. DNA of the CDR3: TGTGCCAGCAGTCCTGGACAGCCCCAGCATTTT. Amino acid sequence: CASSPGQPQHF. The V call is TRBV2, the J call TRBJ1-5; unclear D gene. This CDR3 is 11 amino acids long. Trimming removed 5 bases from V and 7 bases from J, with 6 bases in between. Germline CDR1 is SNHLY and CDR2 is FYNNEI.

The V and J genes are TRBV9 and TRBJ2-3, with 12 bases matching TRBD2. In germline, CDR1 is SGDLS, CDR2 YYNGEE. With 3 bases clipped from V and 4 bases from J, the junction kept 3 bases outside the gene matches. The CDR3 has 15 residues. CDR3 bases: TGTGCCAGCAGCGATCTAGCGGGAGGGTCAGATACGCAGTATTTT. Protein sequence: CASSDLAGGSDTQYF.

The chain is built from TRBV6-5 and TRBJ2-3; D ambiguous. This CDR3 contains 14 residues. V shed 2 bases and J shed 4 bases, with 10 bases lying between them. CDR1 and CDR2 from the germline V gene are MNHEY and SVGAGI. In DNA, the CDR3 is TGTGCCAGCAGTTACGGGGTAGTGGCAGATACGCAGTATTTT. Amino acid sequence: CASSYGVVADTQYF.

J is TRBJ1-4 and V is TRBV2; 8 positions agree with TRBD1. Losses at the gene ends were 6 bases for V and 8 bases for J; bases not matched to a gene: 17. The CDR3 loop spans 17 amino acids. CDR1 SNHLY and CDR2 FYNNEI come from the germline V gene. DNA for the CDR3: TGTGCCAGCAGACCGGACTTTGGACAGGGTCTTACGGAAAAACTGTTTTTT. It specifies CASRPDFGQGLTEKLFF.

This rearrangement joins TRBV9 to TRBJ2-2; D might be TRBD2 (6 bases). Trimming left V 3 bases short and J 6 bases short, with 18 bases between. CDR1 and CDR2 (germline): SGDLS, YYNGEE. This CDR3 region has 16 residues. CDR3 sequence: CASSETRASPAGELFF. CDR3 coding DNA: TGTGCCAGCAGCGAGACTAGAGCCTCCCCGGCCGGGGAGCTGTTTTTT. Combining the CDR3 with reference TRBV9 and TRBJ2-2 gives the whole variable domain DSGVTQTPKHLITATGQRVTLRCSPRSGDLSVYWYQQSLDQGLQFLIQYYNGEERAKGNILERFSAQQFPDLHSELNLSSLELGDSALYFCASSETRASPAGELFFGEGSRLTVL.

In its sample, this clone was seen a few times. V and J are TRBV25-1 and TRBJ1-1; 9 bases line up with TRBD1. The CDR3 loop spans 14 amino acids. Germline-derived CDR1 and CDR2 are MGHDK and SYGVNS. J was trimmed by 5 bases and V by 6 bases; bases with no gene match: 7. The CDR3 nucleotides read TGTGCCAGCAGCGGGACAGGGCTATGGACTGAAGCTTTCTTT. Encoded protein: CASSGTGLWTEAFF.

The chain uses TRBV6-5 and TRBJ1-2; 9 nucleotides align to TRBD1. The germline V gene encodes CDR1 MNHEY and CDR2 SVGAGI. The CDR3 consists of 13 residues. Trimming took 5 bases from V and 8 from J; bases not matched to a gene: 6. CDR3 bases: TGTGCCAGCAGTACCACAGGGGGCAGGGGCTACACCTTC. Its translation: CASSTTGGRGYTF.

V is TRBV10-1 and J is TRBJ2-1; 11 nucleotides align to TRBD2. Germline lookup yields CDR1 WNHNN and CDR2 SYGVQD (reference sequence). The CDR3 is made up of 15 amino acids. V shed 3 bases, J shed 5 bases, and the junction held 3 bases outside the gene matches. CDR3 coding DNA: TGCGCCAGCAGTGAATCACTAGCGGGGGACAATGAGCAGTTCTTC. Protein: CASSESLAGDNEQFF.

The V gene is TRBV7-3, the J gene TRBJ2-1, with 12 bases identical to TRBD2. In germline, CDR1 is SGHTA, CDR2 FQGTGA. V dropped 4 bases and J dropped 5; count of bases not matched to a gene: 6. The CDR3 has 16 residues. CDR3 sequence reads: CASSSPLAGGHNEQFF. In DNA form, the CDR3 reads TGTGCCAGCAGCTCCCCCCTAGCGGGAGGGCACAATGAGCAGTTCTTC.

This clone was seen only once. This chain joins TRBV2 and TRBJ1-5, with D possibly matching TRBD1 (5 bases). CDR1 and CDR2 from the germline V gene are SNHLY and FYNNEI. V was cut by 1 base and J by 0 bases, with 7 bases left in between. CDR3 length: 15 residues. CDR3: CASSEGQFSNQPQHF. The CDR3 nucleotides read TGTGCCAGCAGTGAAGGACAGTTTAGCAATCAGCCCCAGCATTTT.

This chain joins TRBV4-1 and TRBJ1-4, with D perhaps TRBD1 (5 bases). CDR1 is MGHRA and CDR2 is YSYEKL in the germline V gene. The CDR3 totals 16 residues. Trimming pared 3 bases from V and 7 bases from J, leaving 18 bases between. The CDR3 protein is CASSQIGTGVLEKLFF. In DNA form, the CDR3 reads TGCGCCAGCAGCCAGATCGGGACGGGAGTTCTTGAAAAACTGTTTTTT.

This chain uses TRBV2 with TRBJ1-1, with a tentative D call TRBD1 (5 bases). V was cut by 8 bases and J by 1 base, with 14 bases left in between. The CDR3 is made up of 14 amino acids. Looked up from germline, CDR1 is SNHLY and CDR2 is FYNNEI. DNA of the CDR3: TGTGCCAGCTCCCCGGGACTTCAGAACACTGAAGCTTTCTTT. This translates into CASSPGLQNTEAFF.